The next 13 T cell receptor beta chains were all read from a single sample in a study of blood T cell repertoires in COVID-19. The protocol was immunoSEQ multiplex PCR, while the TCRdb copy is restricted to in-frame clones and leaves out a portion. Seen here are almost 300,000 clones, roughly 86% observed once, and the top ten hold over 8.5%. Sequencing was carried out using peripheral blood. These receptor sequences come from a woman in her thirties with COVID-19, enrolled during active disease.

The sample holds one count of this clone. This chain joins TRBV3-1 (or the pseudogene TRBV3-2) and TRBJ1-3; D gene unclear. The CDR3 loop spans 15 amino acids. V was trimmed by 1 base and J by 9 bases, leaving 16 bases between them. In germline, CDR1 is LGHDT, CDR2 YNNKEL (reference sequence). The CDR3: CASSQVAAVGGTIYF. For the CDR3, the DNA is TGTGCCAGCAGCCAAGTAGCGGCGGTGGGAGGCACCATATATTTT.

This rearrangement joins TRBV5-1 to TRBJ1-4; weak D call: TRBD1 (5 bases). Trimming left V 8 bases short and J 8 bases short, with 16 bases between. The CDR3 consists of 13 residues. CDR1 SGHRS and CDR2 YFSETQ come from the germline V gene. CDR3 DNA: TGCGCCAGGACCCGCGCTGCAGGGGAAAAACTGTTTTTT. Protein product: CARTRAAGEKLFF.

This chain connects TRBV10-2 to TRBJ2-3, with a possible D match to TRBD2 (6 bases). CDR1 is WSHSY and CDR2 is SAAADI in the germline V gene. The CDR3 covers 14 residues. V was cut by 8 bases and J by 3 bases, with 15 bases left in between. The CDR3 loop reads CASRLFGTTDTQYF. CDR3 nucleotide sequence: TGCGCCAGCCGACTATTCGGGACTACAGATACGCAGTATTTT.

This clone appeared a few times. The chain combines TRBV7-2 with TRBJ2-2; possible D gene TRBD2, 6 bases. V lost 6 bases to trimming and J lost 1 base, with 15 bases between them. CDR3 size: 16 residues. Germline CDR1 reads SGHTA; CDR2 reads FQGNSA. CDR3 sequence (DNA): TGTGCCAGCAGGATTAGCTGGGGGGAGAACACCGGGGAGCTGTTTTTT. Its translation: CASRISWGENTGELFF.

This chain connects TRBV5-6 to TRBJ2-7, with D hard to call. The V end was cut by 2 bases, the J end by 6 bases, with 9 bases between. The CDR3 loop spans 12 amino acids. CDR1 is SGHDT, CDR2 YYEEEE, per germline. The CDR3 DNA is TGTGCCAGCAGCTTTATCCCAGGCGAGCAGTACTTC. Protein sequence: CASSFIPGEQYF. The full variable domain, completed using reference TRBV5-6 and TRBJ2-7, is DAGVTQSPTHLIKTRGQQVTLRCSPKSGHDTVSWYQQALGQGPQFIFQYYEEEERQRGNFPDRFSGHQFPNYSSELNVNALLLGDSALYLCASSFIPGEQYFGPGTRLTVT.

V and J are TRBV4-1 and TRBJ1-1, with TRBD1 identical over 7 bases. Losses at the gene ends were 0 bases for V and 8 bases for J; bases not matched to a gene: 12. The CDR3 runs 16 residues. Germline CDR1 MGHRA, CDR2 YSYEKL. CDR3 sequence (DNA): TGCGCCAGCAGCCAAGAAGGGTTCGACAGGGTAATAGAAGCTTTCTTT. Its translation: CASSQEGFDRVIEAFF.

This chain uses TRBV5-1 with TRBJ2-7, with 7 bases aligning to TRBD1. The CDR3 loop spans 14 amino acids. With 7 bases clipped from V and 3 bases from J, the junction kept 10 bases outside the gene matches. Per the germline V gene, CDR1 is SGHRS and CDR2 is YFSETQ. CDR3 in amino acids: CASANAGGHYEQYF. CDR3 nucleotides: TGCGCCAGCGCCAACGCAGGGGGACACTACGAGCAGTACTTC.

This clone has only one observation. V usage is TRBV19 and J usage is TRBJ2-6, with D perhaps matching TRBD1 (6 bases). Per the germline V gene, CDR1 is LNHDA and CDR2 is SQIVND (reference sequence). The CDR3 runs to 13 residues. V dropped 6 bases and J dropped 12 bases, with 15 bases sitting between them. CDR3 nucleotides: TGTGCCAGTAGCTCCGGGACATGGTCCGTCCTGACTTTC. This codes for CASSSGTWSVLTF.

The chain recombines TRBV5-8 with TRBJ1-1, with a possible D match to TRBD1 (5 bases). V dropped 3 bases and J dropped 4 bases, with 16 bases sitting between them. Germline lookup yields CDR1 SGHTS and CDR2 YDEGEE. This CDR3 is built from 15 residues. The CDR3 DNA follows: TGTGCCAGCAGCTCGCAGGGTTTAGTGGGCACTGAAGCTTTCTTT. As protein: CASSSQGLVGTEAFF.

The genes are TRBV6-6 and TRBJ2-7; D is possibly TRBD2 (5 bases). V lost 7 bases to trimming and J lost 0 bases, with 16 bases between them. CDR1 is MNHNY and CDR2 is SVGAGI in the germline V gene (reference sequence). This CDR3 is 15 amino acids long. Written as DNA, the CDR3 is TGTGCCAGCACTTCAATTCCCGGGATCTCCTACGAGCAGTACTTC. Translating gives CASTSIPGISYEQYF.

This rearrangement joins TRBV28 to TRBJ2-5; D remains unclear. The CDR3 is 14 amino acids. CDR1 and CDR2 (germline): MDHEN, SYDVKM. The V end lost 6 bases, the J end lost 2 bases, and 13 bases lay between the germline ends. The CDR3 is CASSPSWPQETQYF. The DNA of the CDR3 is TGTGCCAGCAGCCCCTCGTGGCCACAAGAGACCCAGTACTTC. Looking up the rest from reference TRBV28 and TRBJ2-5 gives the full variable domain: DVKVTQSSRYLVKRTGEKVFLECVQDMDHENMFWYRQDPGLGLRLIYFSYDVKMKEKGDIPEGYSVSREKKERFSLILESASTNQTSMYLCASSPSWPQETQYFGPGTRLLVL.

This clone has only one observation. This chain links TRBV6-6 with TRBJ2-2; 12 bases agree with TRBD2. Germline V gene sequence: CDR1 MNHNY, CDR2 SVGAGI (reference sequence). CDR3 length equals 19 residues. After removal of 6 bases from V and 0 bases from J, the junction contained 11 bases not matched to a gene. The CDR3: CASSFHPTSGGPNTGELFF. The CDR3, as DNA: TGTGCCAGCAGCTTCCACCCCACTAGCGGGGGGCCGAACACCGGGGAGCTGTTTTTT.

V is TRBV6-5 and J is TRBJ2-7; no clear D gene. This CDR3 contains 13 residues. Per germline, CDR1 MNHEY and CDR2 SVGAGI. V shed 0 bases and J shed 7 bases, with 10 bases lying between them. CDR3 sequence reads: CASSYSETFEQYF. In DNA form, the CDR3 reads TGTGCCAGCAGTTACTCGGAGACCTTTGAGCAGTACTTC.